This T cell receptor (beta chain) is from a study of shared clonotypes between healthy human individuals (dated by TCRdb to about 2020). For the wider study: The cohort included a few men and a couple of women between 18 and 49 years of age. Per donor, leukapheresis produced somewhere between about 0.9 and 10 billion PBMCs. To estimate repertoire size and how much clonotype sharing occurs between individuals, the study deeply sequenced the blood TCR repertoires of about five healthy adults. For each donor, CD4 naive and CD4 memory were each given three plates, CD8 naive was given two plates, and CD8 memory was given one plate. Different laboratories and diverse techniques were used to prepare libraries and sequence TCR repertoires, to increase sequencing depth and limit assay-specific biases. The paper's findings and limits, for the study overall: Rarefaction of sorted-subset datasets indicated incomplete sequencing despite the large sequencing depth. Sampling was restricted to blood, and TCR repertoires in tissue are likely to differ from TCR repertoires in blood. Sharing across a handful of donors was observed for around 4.8% of naive CD4, over 3% of naive CD8, 2% to 2.5% of memory CD4, and around 0.44% of memory CD8 clonotypes. Higher generation probabilities were observed for clonotypes shared by all four sorted-subset donors than for non-shared clonotypes. Naive subsets generally had larger estimated clonotype richness than memory subsets did. The small number of donors limited the genetic and exposure-history diversity represented. Based on pairwise subsampling, the degree of clonotype sharing among donors was expected to be affected by sequencing depth.

Taken from the germline V gene, the CDR1 and CDR2 loops are KGHSH and LQKENI. The V end loses 5 bases and the J end loses 1 base, and a stretch of 12 bases separates them. The CDR3, cysteine through phenylalanine, is 14 amino acids long. Only CDR3 DNA remains: 42 bases, in frame from the first base. TCR CDR3 regions were amplified from genomic DNA by multiplex PCR using the deep immunoSEQ assay. Extracted genomic DNA from each cell subset was distributed evenly across all wells of several immunoSEQ 96-well plates, and each plate was treated as a replicate. Each replicate PCR for sorted subsets received approximately 220 ng genomic DNA, equal to tens of thousands of T cell genomes. Purified libraries were quantified with a Qubit 3.0 fluorometer, sized on a Bioanalyzer 2100, and re-quantified with the KAPA Library Quantification kit. Every immunoSEQ 96-well plate was sequenced on a separate single-read 150-cycle Illumina NextSeq 550 flow cell. In the original analysis: Because the immunoSEQ output held only junctional sequences and lacked quality scores, the filtering could not match the filtering applied to full-length reads. Sequences were annotated with PyIR, a Python wrapper for IgBLAST v1.9, using IMGT germline references to assign V/J genes and CDR3. Any read was removed if the V/J assignment was weak (E-value above 1e-6), the CDR3 was missing, or the read contained stop codons, out-of-frame junctions, or ambiguous translated residues. V3J clonotypes were defined by identical inferred V gene, J gene, and CDR3 amino acid sequence. To compute the percentage overlap between repertoires, the number of shared unique clonotypes was divided by the size of the smaller repertoire. Three approaches were used to assess repertoire richness: RTK rarefaction, the Chao1 estimator, and Recon v2.1 estimates of unobserved clonotypes. Generation probabilities for all TCRbeta clonotypes obtained by the gDNA method from four donors were computed using OLGA. The table comes from immuneACCESS by way of TCRdb, which keeps in-frame sequences with V and J called. Part of the clones is missing from these tables; in studies checked, under half for an unresolved V gene and the rest for unknown reasons. V and J calls plus clone size are reproduced from that table; the DNA served to infer D and trimming. This sample lists hundreds of thousands of clones; about 80% were detected once. The ten largest clonotypes hold roughly 1.9% of the sample.

About this clone: Its antigen remains unidentified. Base qualities are missing; no much larger clone stands one base away.

Donors were healthy HIV-negative adults with no recently reported acute infections or vaccinations. All donors were Caucasian adults living in Nashville, Tennessee, USA. CD4+ T cells were enriched through magnetic negative selection, after which naive cells were positively selected on CD45RA and the remaining negative fraction served as the memory subset. Blood was collected by leukapheresis, and PBMCs were isolated by Ficoll-Histopaque density gradient centrifugation and then cryopreserved in liquid nitrogen vapor phase. Analytical flow cytometry was used to check the purity and quantity of each magnetically sorted T cell population. Genomic DNA was isolated from each sorted fraction and quantified by UV absorbance on a Nanodrop 2000c.

The sequence derives from a woman in her 30s in good health. Material for sequencing was memory CD4+ T cells sorted from blood. The cell subset or site label corresponds to: CD45RA-negative fraction. The V and J genes are TRBV18 and TRBJ2-7, with the D segment possibly TRBD1 or TRBD2, each aligning over 5 bases. The CDR3 is CASSTPGPSYEQYF. Here is the DNA: TGTGCCAGCTCAACTCCGGGGCCTTCCTACGAGCAGTACTTC.